Each of the 32 T cell receptor beta chains below was sequenced from the same sample in a study of T cells in Graves' hyperthyroidism and ophthalmopathy. Researchers amplified the TCR beta CDR3 regions from RNA transcripts. The HTBI primer set served for first-round RT-PCR of the TCR CDR3. In TCRdb, the multiplex PCR reads were re-called with MiXCR into one record per CDR3 protein. Counted here are fewer than 350,000 distinct CDR3 sequences, over 15% occurring once; the ten biggest clones make up 45% to 55%. The sequencing input was blood. These receptors all stem from a woman in her fifties or sixties with Graves' hyperthyroidism.

This clonotype was counted at least ten times. J is TRBJ1-1 and V is TRBV13, with TRBD1 identical over 7 bases. This CDR3 spans 15 amino acids. V shed 5 bases, J shed 6 bases, and the junction held 12 bases outside the gene matches. Germline CDR1 and CDR2: PRHDT and FYEKMQ (reference sequence). CDR3 region: CASSERQGGIAEAFF. As DNA, the CDR3 is TGTGCCAGCAGCGAACGACAGGGTGGGATAGCTGAAGCTTTCTTT.

By proportion, this clonotype is medium-sized (0.01 to 0.1%). The chain employs TRBV2 and TRBJ1-1, with 7 positions matching TRBD1. From germline, CDR1 is SNHLY and CDR2 FYNNEI. This CDR3 is built from 14 residues. V dropped 10 bases and J dropped 3; count of bases not matched to a gene: 11. CDR3 protein: CATQERGLDTEAFF. The CDR3 DNA is TGTGCCACCCAGGAAAGGGGGCTGGACACTGAAGCTTTCTTT.

This clonotype was picked up a small number of times. J is TRBJ2-5 and V is TRBV24-1; a weak D match, TRBD1 (6 bases). Trimming shortened V by 5 bases and J by 5 bases, and 20 bases separated the two germline ends. CDR3 length equals 16 residues. Germline loops: CDR1 KGHDR, CDR2 SFDVKD. CDR3 in amino acids: CATSAGHAAVGETQYF. In nucleotides, the CDR3 is TGTGCCACCAGTGCGGGACACGCCGCTGTGGGGGAGACCCAGTACTTC.

This clonotype was seen only a few times. V gene TRBV7-9 combines with J gene TRBJ2-7; D uncertain. Deletions cut 5 bases from V and 3 bases from J, with 14 bases between. The CDR3 totals 14 residues. Germline CDR1 is SEHNR and CDR2 is FQNEAQ (reference sequence). CDR3 sequence: CASSPIGPHYEQYF. CDR3 nucleotides: TGTGCCAGCAGCCCCATCGGCCCGCACTACGAGCAGTACTTC.

This clonotype occurred many times. The chain links TRBV30 to TRBJ1-5, with 12 positions matching TRBD1. Per the germline V gene, CDR1 is GTSNPN and CDR2 is SVGIG (reference sequence). There are 14 residues in the CDR3. The V and J ends lost 5 bases and 5 bases, in that order; junction bases with no gene match: 4. Here the CDR3 reads CAWGDRGRHQPQHF. As DNA, the CDR3 is TGTGCCTGGGGGGACAGGGGGCGGCATCAGCCCCAGCATTTT.

This clonotype occurred a few times. This chain joins TRBV12-3 or TRBV12-4 and TRBJ2-1; unclear D gene. V shed 6 bases and J shed 3 bases, with 9 bases lying between them. The CDR3 sequence is 13 residues long. The DNA of the CDR3 is TGTGCCAGCAGCCACACAGACTACAATGAGCAGTTCTTC. Encoded protein: CASSHTDYNEQFF.

This clonotype was seen at least ten times. The rearrangement joins TRBV9 to TRBJ2-7; D unresolved. With 0 bases removed from V and 5 bases from J, the gap between germline ends came to 15 bases. Germline V lookup: CDR1 SGDLS, CDR2 YYNGEE. The CDR3 runs to 15 residues. The CDR3 loop reads CASSVGGVTGDEQYF. CDR3 coding DNA: TGTGCCAGCAGCGTAGGAGGCGTGACGGGCGACGAGCAGTACTTC.

In the case of this clonotype: The junction departs from the called germline gene at one end, perhaps through a read error. The J gene is TRBJ1-1, the V gene TRBV12-3 or TRBV12-4, with a possible D match to TRBD1 (5 bases). The CDR3 contains 12 residues. In nucleotides, the CDR3 is TGTGCCAGCAGTTTGGTGGACACTGAAGCTCTCTTT. Its translation: CASSLVDTEALF.

This clonotype was observed a few times. The genes are TRBV12-3 or TRBV12-4 and TRBJ2-7; D is tentatively TRBD1 or TRBD2 (5 bases each). V shed 5 bases and J shed 6 bases, with 14 bases lying between them. This CDR3 comprises 13 residues. The CDR3: CASSGTGLAEQYV. CDR3 nucleotide sequence: TGTGCCAGCAGTGGGACGGGCCTCGCCGAGCAGTACGTC.

This clonotype came up a few times. The rearrangement links TRBV10-2 to TRBJ2-7; TRBD1 matches at 7 bases. The germline V gene encodes CDR1 WSHSY and CDR2 SAAADI. The CDR3 runs 14 residues. Germline trimming cut 1 base from V and 2 bases from J; bases unmatched to any gene: 2. CDR3 region: CASSEWDSTYEQYF. The CDR3, as DNA: TGCGCCAGCAGTGAGTGGGACAGCACCTACGAGCAGTACTTC.

This clonotype was counted a few times. V usage is TRBV28 and J usage is TRBJ2-2, with a weak D call TRBD2 (5 bases). This CDR3 contains 13 residues. Between the trimmed V and J ends, which lost 6 bases and 6 bases, there was a span of 11 bases. The germline V gene has CDR1 MDHEN and CDR2 SYDVKM. The CDR3 loop is CASSYGLPGELFF. CDR3 DNA sequence: TGTGCCAGCAGCTACGGACTGCCCGGGGAGCTGTTTTTT.

This clonotype was detected many times. The J gene is TRBJ2-3, the V gene TRBV10-3; the match to TRBD2 covers 11 bases. Germline assignment: CDR1 ENHRY and CDR2 SYGVKD. The junction had 15 bases not matched to a gene; V was cut back by 9 bases and J by 7 bases. This CDR3 region has 16 residues. The CDR3 DNA reads TGTGCCATAGGCGAAACTAGCGGGAGTTCTACTTATACGCAGTATTTT. Protein product: CAIGETSGSSTYTQYF.

This clonotype turned up a few times. The chain has TRBV6-1 and TRBJ2-3, with D perhaps TRBD2 (7 bases). This CDR3 spans 15 amino acids. Deletions cut 7 bases from V and 3 bases from J, with 17 bases between. CDR1 and CDR2 (germline): MNHNS, SASEGT. As DNA, the CDR3 is TGTGCCAGCATGGGGTGGGGGGGCAGGACAGATACGCAGTATTTT. It is translated as CASMGWGGRTDTQYF.

This clonotype came up many times. This chain uses TRBV28 with TRBJ2-2; 9 positions agree with TRBD2. Germline V lookup: CDR1 MDHEN, CDR2 SYDVKM. Trimming at V came to 4 bases and at J to 0 bases, leaving 12 bases not matched to a gene. This CDR3 has 19 residues. DNA of the CDR3: TGTGCCAGCAGTTCCCAAGTGGGAGCGGGGGGAACGAACACCGGGGAGCTGTTTTTT. Translating it yields CASSSQVGAGGTNTGELFF.

This clonotype was recorded at least ten times. The chain employs TRBV2 and TRBJ1-5; D might be TRBD1 (5 bases). Per germline, CDR1 SNHLY and CDR2 FYNNEI. CDR3 size: 16 residues. Deletions cut 4 bases from V and 1 base from J, with 14 bases between. As DNA, the CDR3 is TGTGCCAGCAGTGTGAGAAGGGGCCAGAGCAATCAGCCCCAGCATTTT. This gives the protein CASSVRRGQSNQPQHF.

This clonotype was detected a few times. The rearrangement links TRBV3-1 to TRBJ2-1, with D possibly matching TRBD1 (6 bases). V lost 2 bases and J lost 3, with 8 bases in between. The CDR3 spans 14 residues. Germline V gene data show CDR1 as LGHDT and CDR2 as YNNKEL (reference sequence). CDR3 coding DNA: TGTGCCAGCAGCCAACAGACAGGCTACAATGAGCAGTTCTTC. It codes for CASSQQTGYNEQFF.

This clonotype was found a few times. The chain has TRBV7-2 and TRBJ2-1; D remains ambiguous. Germline V gives CDR1 SGHTA, CDR2 FQGNSA. The CDR3 consists of 15 residues. V shed 5 bases and J shed 8 bases, with 19 bases lying between them. For the CDR3, the DNA is TGTGCCAGCAGCCTCGGATCTAACCTTGGGCATGAGCAGTTCTTC. Translated: CASSLGSNLGHEQFF.

This rearrangement joins TRBV9 to TRBJ2-3; 10 bases map to TRBD2. CDR1 and CDR2 from the germline V gene are SGDLS and YYNGEE. Germline trimming cut 4 bases from V and 1 base from J; bases unmatched to any gene: 6. The CDR3 totals 16 residues. The CDR3 DNA reads as TGTGCCAGCAGCATTAGCGGGGGGCGGGGCACAGATACGCAGTATTTT. Translated, it gives CASSISGGRGTDTQYF.

This clonotype appeared many times. The chain links TRBV7-3 to TRBJ1-1; no firm D call. Deletions cut 4 bases from V and 0 bases from J, with 6 bases between. This CDR3 spans 13 amino acids. CDR1 SGHTA and CDR2 FQGTGA come from the germline V gene. CDR3 sequence reads: CASSSSVNTEAFF. The CDR3, as DNA: TGTGCCAGCAGCTCCTCAGTGAACACTGAAGCTTTCTTT.

This clonotype was observed many times. V and J are TRBV30 and TRBJ2-1; 8 bases align to TRBD2. The CDR3 spans 14 residues. Trimming at V came to 0 bases and at J to 7 bases, leaving 5 bases not matched to a gene. Germline CDR1 is GTSNPN and CDR2 is SVGIG (reference sequence). The CDR3 coding sequence is TGTGCCTGGAGTGTCGGCGGGAGGAGGAATGAGCAGTTCTTC. The encoded protein is CAWSVGGRRNEQFF. The complete variable domain, with remaining parts taken from reference TRBV30 and TRBJ2-1, reads SQTIHQWPATLVQPVGSPLSLECTVEGTSNPNLYWYRQAAGRGLQLLFYSVGIGQISSEVPQNLSASRPQDRQFILSSKKLLLSDSGFYLCAWSVGGRRNEQFFGPGTRLTVL.

This clonotype was seen a single time. This chain uses TRBV5-1 with TRBJ2-7, with 7 positions matching TRBD2. The CDR3 is 15 residues long. The trim removed 4 bases at V and 8 bases at J, leaving 15 bases unmatched. Germline V gene data show CDR1 as SGHRS and CDR2 as YFSETQ. CDR3 loop: CASSPLGPGGYKQYF. In DNA, the CDR3 is TGCGCCAGCAGCCCTCTGGGACCGGGGGGTTACAAGCAGTACTTC.

About this clonotype: A read error may be the cause here, since a much bigger clone is one base away. The chain links TRBV3-1 to TRBJ2-3, with D tentatively TRBD2 (5 bases). Germline V lookup: CDR1 LGHDT, CDR2 YNNKEL (reference sequence). The CDR3 is 12 amino acids. With 4 bases removed from V and 8 bases from J, the gap between germline ends came to 10 bases. The CDR3 DNA follows: TGTGCCAGCAGCCGCACTAGTAGTACGCAGTATTTT. Its protein product is CASSRTSSTQYF.

The rearrangement uses TRBV19 and TRBJ1-3, with D unresolved. Germline CDR1 reads LNHDA; CDR2 reads SQIVND (reference sequence). CDR3 size: 14 residues. The V and J ends lost 6 bases and 11 bases respectively, with 20 bases between them. The CDR3 loop is CASSPTGDEQAIYF. The DNA for the CDR3 is TGTGCCAGTAGCCCGACCGGGGATGAGCAAGCCATATATTTT.

This clonotype was observed many times. The chain carries TRBV6-5 and TRBJ1-1; D remains ambiguous. The CDR3 covers 12 residues. Trimming shortened V by 7 bases and J by 5 bases, and 11 bases separated the two germline ends. Germline V lookup: CDR1 MNHEY, CDR2 SVGAGI. The CDR3 loop is CASILDVTEAFF. In DNA, the CDR3 is TGTGCCAGCATCCTTGACGTAACTGAAGCTTTCTTT.

This clonotype was seen at least ten times. This chain joins TRBV6-1 and TRBJ2-2, with D possibly matching TRBD2 (5 bases). The CDR3 is 14 amino acids. Trimming removed 6 bases at V and 3 bases at J, with 11 bases between. Germline V CDR1 and CDR2: MNHNS, SASEGT. For the CDR3, the DNA is TGTGCCAGCAGGACGGGAAAGGACACCGGGGAGCTGTTTTTT. It specifies CASRTGKDTGELFF.

The rearrangement uses TRBV27 and TRBJ1-5; 7 nucleotides align to TRBD1. The V segment lost 5 bases and the J segment 3 bases; nucleotides outside the gene matches: 4. The CDR3 is 14 residues long. Germline V lookup: CDR1 MNHEY, CDR2 SMNVEV (reference sequence). The CDR3 region has the DNA TGTGCCAGCAGTATAGGGGGCAACAATCAGCCCCAGCATTTT. Protein: CASSIGGNNQPQHF.

This clonotype was found once. One base away lies a much larger clone, so this may be a sequencing read error. The J gene is TRBJ2-1, the V gene TRBV6-5; 8 bases line up with TRBD2. In germline, CDR1 is MNHEY, CDR2 SVGAGI. The junction had 12 bases not matched to a gene; V was cut back by 0 bases and J by 5 bases. The CDR3 has 18 amino acids. CDR3 region: CASSYSPPQAGVDNEQFF. Written as DNA, the CDR3 is TGTGCCAGCAGTTACTCGCCCCCCCAAGCGGGAGTGGACAATGAGCAGTTCTTC.

This clonotype was seen a handful of times. The CDR3 here is CSARLAGGLGTDTQYF. Written as DNA, the CDR3 is TGCAGTGCTCGGCTAGCGGGGGGGCTAGGCACAGATACGCAGTATTTT. The V call is TRBV20-1, the J call TRBJ2-3; the match to TRBD2 covers 12 bases. The CDR3 is 16 residues long. Germline assignment: CDR1 DFQATT and CDR2 SNEGSKA (reference sequence). The J segment lost 1 base and the V segment lost 5 bases, leaving 7 bases of the junction unmatched.

This clonotype was recorded at least ten times. The rearrangement links TRBV6-1 to TRBJ1-2, with 9 bases fitting TRBD1. CDR3 length equals 15 residues. CDR1 is MNHNS, CDR2 SASEGT, per germline. Unmatched junction bases numbered 9, after V lost 5 bases and J lost 5 bases. The chain's CDR3 is CASSPGTGRGYGYTF. In DNA, the CDR3 is TGTGCCAGCAGTCCCGGGACAGGGAGGGGGTATGGCTACACCTTC.

This clonotype occurred once. The chain carries TRBV6-1 and TRBJ2-1, with 14 bases identical to TRBD2. V lost 6 bases, J lost 5 bases, and 3 bases stayed unmatched. Germline V gene data show CDR1 as MNHNS and CDR2 as SASEGT. CDR3 size: 15 residues. The CDR3 region is CASSGTSGRHNEQFF. CDR3 in DNA: TGTGCCAGCAGCGGGACTAGCGGGAGACACAATGAGCAGTTCTTC.

V usage is TRBV15 and J usage is TRBJ2-5, with D possibly being TRBD1 (5 bases). The CDR3 covers 15 residues. Germline CDR1 and CDR2: LNHNV and YYDKDF (reference sequence). Trimming pared 1 base from V and 3 bases from J, leaving 12 bases between. The CDR3 DNA follows: TGTGCCACCAGCAGAGTCAGAACCAGGGAAGAGACCCAGTACTTC. This translates into CATSRVRTREETQYF.

The chain has TRBV7-9 and TRBJ1-1; TRBD1 matches at 8 bases. Germline V CDR1 and CDR2: SEHNR, FQNEAQ (reference sequence). The CDR3 has 17 residues. V shed 1 base, J shed 3 bases, and the junction held 10 bases outside the gene matches. CDR3 bases: TGTGCCAGCAGCTTAGTAGGCAGGGGGCGCATAGACACTGAAGCTTTCTTT. Translating gives CASSLVGRGRIDTEAFF.